The 23 T cell receptor beta chains below were found in one sample sequenced in a study of CD8 T cells in ankylosing spondylitis (dated by TCRdb to the late 2010s). Antigens of these TCRs are unknown. The paper as a whole reports these results and caveats: Blood from ankylosing spondylitis patients appeared to be characterized by a TCR beta motif composed of several highly homologous amino acid variants.

Libraries were prepared through 5' RACE. The instrument given in TCRdb is Illumina HiSeq 2500. The public reads were run again by TCRdb, first through fastp at Q25 and then through MiXCR, and only productive beta chains were kept. Entries are consolidated by CDR3 protein sequence, retaining the most common genes and DNA. In this sample the table shows hundreds of thousands of distinct CDR3 sequences, 10% to 15% of which occur a single time. The top ten constitute approximately 0.46% of the sample. Sequenced: blood, either unsorted or a sorted T cell fraction (not recorded which). Source of these receptors: a male donor with ankylosing spondylitis.

This rearrangement joins TRBV7-2 to TRBJ1-5, with D hard to call. Per the germline V gene, CDR1 is SGHTA and CDR2 is FQGNSA. The CDR3 extends over 17 amino acids. Trimming stripped 5 bases from V and 2 bases from J, with 19 bases between. CDR3 DNA: TGTGCCAGCAGCCCCCATCGACCCAACGAAGGCAATCAGCCCCAGCATTTT. Its protein is CASSPHRPNEGNQPQHF.

This chain uses TRBV24-1 with TRBJ2-1; 8 bases map to TRBD1. This CDR3 has 14 residues. V was clipped by 3 bases and J by 7 bases; unmatched bases: 4. Germline CDR1 and CDR2: KGHDR and SFDVKD. CDR3 protein: CATSDRTGLNEQFF. In nucleotides, the CDR3 is TGTGCCACCAGTGATCGGACAGGGTTAAATGAGCAGTTCTTC.

The J gene is TRBJ2-7, the V gene TRBV5-1; TRBD2 matches 14 bases. Germline V gene sequence: CDR1 SGHRS, CDR2 YFSETQ. The CDR3 covers 15 residues. The trim removed 4 bases at V and 5 bases at J, leaving 5 bases unmatched. CDR3 coding DNA: TGCGCCAGCAGCGATGGGACTAGCGGGAGCGACGAGCAGTACTTC. Translated: CASSDGTSGSDEQYF.

Only a few counts were recorded for this clonotype. The V and J genes are TRBV20-1 and TRBJ1-5; TRBD1 is a possible D gene (5 bases). Trimming pared 4 bases from V and 4 bases from J, leaving 8 bases between. The CDR3 covers 12 residues. CDR1 DFQATT and CDR2 SNEGSKA come from the germline V gene (reference sequence). Written as DNA, the CDR3 is TGCAGTGCTATCCAGGGAAATCAGCCCCAGCATTTT. This gives the protein CSAIQGNQPQHF.

This clonotype was picked up a small number of times. The chain joins TRBV5-6 to TRBJ2-7, with TRBD2 identical over 7 bases. There are 14 residues in the CDR3. Trimming at V came to 6 bases and at J to 5 bases, leaving 11 bases not matched to a gene. CDR1 and CDR2 (germline): SGHDT, YYEEEE. CDR3 residues: CASITPDAGDEQYF. CDR3 DNA sequence: TGTGCCAGCATCACCCCAGACGCGGGGGACGAGCAGTACTTC.

This clonotype has only a few counts. The rearrangement links TRBV10-3 to TRBJ2-3; the match to TRBD2 covers 12 bases. Trimming removed 1 base from V and 5 bases from J; junction bases left unmatched: 10. This CDR3 spans 18 amino acids. CDR1 is ENHRY and CDR2 is SYGVKD in the germline V gene. The DNA of the CDR3 is TGTGCCATCAGTGAGTTCCCGACTAGCGGGAGTAGAGGAGATACGCAGTATTTT. Translated, it gives CAISEFPTSGSRGDTQYF.

There are a few counts of this clonotype. The chain has TRBV4-2 and TRBJ2-7; TRBD1 agrees at 10 bases. CDR1 and CDR2 (germline): LGHNA, YNFKEQ. J gave up 2 bases and V 2 bases, and 3 bases lay outside the gene matches. This CDR3 contains 15 residues. CDR3 bases: TGTGCCAGCAGCCAAATTGGGACAGGGGCCTACGAGCAGTACTTC. The encoded protein is CASSQIGTGAYEQYF.

This clonotype was recorded at least ten times. The V and J genes are TRBV3-1 and TRBJ1-1; D ambiguous. The V end was cut by 0 bases, the J end by 1 base, with 6 bases between. Germline-derived CDR1 and CDR2 are LGHDT and YNNKEL (reference sequence). This CDR3 contains 14 residues. The CDR3 is CASSQEWANTEAFF. For the CDR3, the DNA is TGTGCCAGCAGCCAAGAGTGGGCGAACACTGAAGCTTTCTTT.

This clonotype appeared a few times. The chain joins TRBV15 to TRBJ2-7; TRBD2 aligns across 11 bases. The CDR3 contains 16 residues. The germline V gene encodes CDR1 LNHNV and CDR2 YYDKDF (reference sequence). Germline trimming cut 1 base from V and 4 bases from J; bases unmatched to any gene: 6. The CDR3 loop is CATSRGPTSGGYEQYF. CDR3 sequence (DNA): TGTGCCACCAGCAGAGGTCCTACTAGCGGGGGTTACGAGCAGTACTTC.

This chain joins TRBV5-1 and TRBJ2-1; 9 nucleotides match TRBD1. The CDR3 runs to 15 residues. The V gene's germline CDR1 is SGHRS and CDR2 YFSETQ. Trimming removed 4 bases from V and 8 bases from J; junction bases left unmatched: 10. The CDR3 spells CASSPQGAFVDEQFF. The DNA for the CDR3 is TGCGCCAGCAGCCCACAGGGGGCGTTCGTTGATGAGCAGTTCTTC.

The chain couples TRBV7-2 to TRBJ1-1; D call uncertain. Germline V CDR1 and CDR2: SGHTA, FQGNSA. CDR3 size: 13 residues. The ends were cut back, 1 base at V and 5 bases at J, with 8 bases in the middle. CDR3: CASSLVSWTEAFF. Written as DNA, the CDR3 is TGTGCCAGCAGCTTAGTTAGTTGGACTGAAGCTTTCTTT.

The chain combines TRBV5-1 with TRBJ2-7; TRBD2 agrees at 7 bases. This CDR3 comprises 15 residues. In germline, CDR1 is SGHRS, CDR2 YFSETQ. V lost 0 bases, J lost 3 bases, and 6 bases stayed unmatched. CDR3 amino acids: CASSLVGAGDYEQYF. The CDR3 DNA reads as TGCGCCAGCAGCTTGGTAGGTGCGGGGGACTACGAGCAGTACTTC.

This chain connects TRBV20-1 to TRBJ2-3; no reliable D call. Germline assignment: CDR1 DFQATT and CDR2 SNEGSKA (reference sequence). Trimming left V 4 bases short and J 2 bases short, with 13 bases between. This CDR3 spans 14 amino acids. The CDR3: CSAIHYPATDTQYF. CDR3 coding DNA: TGCAGTGCTATCCACTATCCTGCCACAGATACGCAGTATTTT.

This clonotype was seen at least ten times. The rearrangement links TRBV11-2 to TRBJ2-5; TRBD1 might be the D (6 bases). The CDR3 has 15 residues. V was clipped by 0 bases and J by 7 bases, with 15 bases between them. In germline, CDR1 is SGHAT, CDR2 FQNNGV. The CDR3 reads CASSLDLGDTLTQYF. The CDR3 bases are TGTGCCAGCAGCTTAGATCTTGGGGACACCTTGACCCAGTACTTC.

This clonotype was counted a few times. The CDR3 is CASSFMDRDEQFF. The DNA of the CDR3 is TGTGCCAGCAGTTTCATGGACAGGGATGAGCAGTTCTTC. The genes are TRBV6-5 and TRBJ2-1; 8 bases align to TRBD1. V dropped 4 bases and J dropped 8; count of bases not matched to a gene: 4. Germline loops: CDR1 MNHEY, CDR2 SVGAGI. The CDR3 loop spans 13 amino acids.

The table lists this clonotype with a few counts. The V call is TRBV12-3 or TRBV12-4, the J call TRBJ2-5, with TRBD2 as a possible D gene (6 bases). This CDR3 is 13 amino acids long. V was pared by 7 bases and J by 3 bases, with 12 bases between. The CDR3 here is CASIFGTEETQYF. The CDR3 nucleotides read TGTGCCAGCATCTTTGGGACTGAAGAGACCCAGTACTTC.

This clonotype was recorded at least ten times. J is TRBJ1-1 and V is TRBV5-1, with D unclear. V was trimmed by 0 bases and J by 3 bases, leaving 9 bases between them. The CDR3 consists of 14 residues. CDR1 SGHRS and CDR2 YFSETQ come from the germline V gene. The CDR3 reads CASSLDNSDTEAFF. DNA for the CDR3: TGCGCCAGCAGCTTGGACAATTCGGACACTGAAGCTTTCTTT.

The rearrangement links TRBV28 to TRBJ2-6; tentatively, D is TRBD1 or TRBD2 (6 bases each). Germline CDR1 and CDR2: MDHEN and SYDVKM. V gave up 5 bases and J gave up 5 bases, with 16 bases separating them. The CDR3 spans 16 residues. The CDR3 loop is CASSPPGAFRANVLTF. The DNA for the CDR3 is TGTGCCAGCAGTCCCCCGGGGGCATTTAGGGCCAACGTCCTGACTTTC.

V gene TRBV20-1 combines with J gene TRBJ1-1; 9 positions match TRBD1. Germline CDR1 reads DFQATT; CDR2 reads SNEGSKA (reference sequence). The ends lost 6 bases at V and 3 bases at J; junction bases unmatched: 11. The CDR3 loop spans 15 amino acids. The CDR3 loop reads CSAQNRGRGDTEAFF. CDR3 DNA: TGCAGTGCCCAGAACAGGGGGCGCGGGGACACTGAAGCTTTCTTT.

This clonotype has just a few counts. The CDR3 spells CASSSGDFNTEAFF. The CDR3 DNA follows: TGTGCCAGCAGTTCGGGGGATTTCAACACTGAAGCTTTCTTT. This rearrangement joins TRBV28 to TRBJ1-1, with D tentatively TRBD1 (5 bases). Trimming stripped 4 bases from V and 2 bases from J, with 11 bases between. Per germline, CDR1 MDHEN and CDR2 SYDVKM. The CDR3 length is 14 residues.

This clonotype has at least ten counts. The chain uses TRBV7-2 and TRBJ2-1, with a tentative D call TRBD2 (6 bases). The V gene lost 5 bases and the J gene lost 3 bases, with 11 bases spanning the gap. Per germline, CDR1 SGHTA and CDR2 FQGNSA. CDR3 size: 14 residues. CDR3 nucleotide sequence: TGTGCCAGCAGCCCGAATAGCGGCTACAATGAGCAGTTCTTC. This gives the protein CASSPNSGYNEQFF. Full variable domain (rest looked up from reference TRBV7-2 and TRBJ2-1): GAGVSQSPSNKVTEKGKDVELRCDPISGHTALYWYRQSLGQGLEFLIYFQGNSAPDKSGLPSDRFSAERTGGSVSTLTIQRTQQEDSAVYLCASSPNSGYNEQFFGPGTRLTVL.

The chain is built from TRBV20-1 and TRBJ2-5, with 7 nucleotides matching TRBD1. The CDR3 has 16 residues. From germline, CDR1 is DFQATT and CDR2 SNEGSKA (reference sequence). V was clipped by 5 bases and J by 1 base; unmatched bases: 13. The chain's CDR3 is CSASRGTVGAQETQYF. CDR3 sequence (DNA): TGCAGTGCTTCACGAGGGACAGTGGGTGCCCAAGAGACCCAGTACTTC.

The sample holds a few counts of this clonotype. The V and J genes are TRBV20-1 and TRBJ2-3; 9 nucleotides line up with TRBD2. The CDR3 has 15 residues. J was trimmed by 4 bases and V by 2 bases; bases with no gene match: 7. The germline gives CDR1 DFQATT, CDR2 SNEGSKA (reference sequence). The CDR3 loop is CSARKTSGSADTQYF. In DNA, the CDR3 is TGCAGTGCTAGAAAGACTAGCGGTAGCGCAGATACGCAGTATTTT.